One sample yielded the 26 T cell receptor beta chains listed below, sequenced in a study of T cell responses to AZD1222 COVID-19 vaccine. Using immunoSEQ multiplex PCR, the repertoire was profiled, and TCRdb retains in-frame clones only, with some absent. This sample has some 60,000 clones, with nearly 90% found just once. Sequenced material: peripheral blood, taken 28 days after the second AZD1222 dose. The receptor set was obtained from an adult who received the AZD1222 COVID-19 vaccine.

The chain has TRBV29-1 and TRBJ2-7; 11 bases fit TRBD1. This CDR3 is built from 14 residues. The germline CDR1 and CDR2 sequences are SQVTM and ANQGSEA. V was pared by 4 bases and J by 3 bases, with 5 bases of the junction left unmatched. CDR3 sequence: CSVGGQGAGYEQYF. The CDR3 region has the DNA TGCAGCGTTGGTGGACAGGGGGCGGGCTACGAGCAGTACTTC.

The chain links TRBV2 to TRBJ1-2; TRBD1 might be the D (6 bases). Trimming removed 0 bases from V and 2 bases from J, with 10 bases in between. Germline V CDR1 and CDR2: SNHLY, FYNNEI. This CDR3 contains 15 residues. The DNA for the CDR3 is TGTGCCAGCAGTGAAGCATGGCAGGGGAACTATGGCTACACCTTC. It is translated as CASSEAWQGNYGYTF.

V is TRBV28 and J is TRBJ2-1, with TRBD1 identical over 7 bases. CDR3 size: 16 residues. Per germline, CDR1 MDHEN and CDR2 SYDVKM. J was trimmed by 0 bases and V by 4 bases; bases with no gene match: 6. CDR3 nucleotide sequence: TGTGCCAGCAGTTCCCGCCAGGGGGACTCCTACAATGAGCAGTTCTTC. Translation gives CASSSRQGDSYNEQFF.

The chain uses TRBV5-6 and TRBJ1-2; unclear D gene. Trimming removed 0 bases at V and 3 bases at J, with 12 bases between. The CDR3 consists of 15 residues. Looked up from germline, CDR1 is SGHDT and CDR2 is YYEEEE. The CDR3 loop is CASSLVWVSDYGYTF. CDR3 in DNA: TGTGCCAGCAGCTTGGTATGGGTTTCGGACTATGGCTACACCTTC.

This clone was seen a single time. The CDR3 nucleotides read TGTGCCAGCTCCCCGGGACAGAGTAATGAAAAACTGTTTTTT. Its translation: CASSPGQSNEKLFF. The V and J genes are TRBV18 and TRBJ1-4; 7 nucleotides line up with TRBD1. CDR3 size: 14 residues. V was clipped by 6 bases and J by 4 bases; unmatched bases: 5. The germline V gene encodes CDR1 KGHSH and CDR2 LQKENI. Supplemented by reference TRBV18 and TRBJ1-4, the full variable domain reads NAGVMQNPRHLVRRRGQEARLRCSPMKGHSHVYWYRQLPEEGLKFMVYLQKENIIDESGMPKERFSAEFPKEGPSILRIQQVVRGDSAAYFCASSPGQSNEKLFFGSGTQLSVL.

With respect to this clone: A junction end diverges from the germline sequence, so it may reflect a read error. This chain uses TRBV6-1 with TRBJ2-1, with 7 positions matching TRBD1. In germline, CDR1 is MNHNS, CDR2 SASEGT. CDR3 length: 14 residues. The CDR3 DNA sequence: TGTGCCAGCAGTAAAGCGACAGGGCTTTTTGAGCAGTTCTTC. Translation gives CASSKATGLFEQFF.

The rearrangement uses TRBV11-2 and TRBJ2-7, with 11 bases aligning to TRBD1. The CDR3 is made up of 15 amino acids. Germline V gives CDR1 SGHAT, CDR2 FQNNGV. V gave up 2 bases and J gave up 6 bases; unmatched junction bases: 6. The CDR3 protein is CASSLQRTGGAEQYF. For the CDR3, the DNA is TGTGCCAGCAGCTTACAAAGGACAGGGGGCGCCGAGCAGTACTTC.

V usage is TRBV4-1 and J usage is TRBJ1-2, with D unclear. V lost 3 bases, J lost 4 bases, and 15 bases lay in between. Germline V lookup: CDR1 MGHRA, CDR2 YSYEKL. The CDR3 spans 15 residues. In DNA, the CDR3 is TGCGCCAGCAGCCAGGGCCGGAATAGCGGCTATGGCTACACCTTC. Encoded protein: CASSQGRNSGYGYTF.

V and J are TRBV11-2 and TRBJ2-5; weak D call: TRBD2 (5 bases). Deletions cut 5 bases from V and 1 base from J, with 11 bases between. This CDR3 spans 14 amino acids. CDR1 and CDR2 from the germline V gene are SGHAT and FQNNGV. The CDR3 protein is CASSHIRGQETQYF. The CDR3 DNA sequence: TGTGCCAGCAGCCATATCCGGGGCCAAGAGACCCAGTACTTC.

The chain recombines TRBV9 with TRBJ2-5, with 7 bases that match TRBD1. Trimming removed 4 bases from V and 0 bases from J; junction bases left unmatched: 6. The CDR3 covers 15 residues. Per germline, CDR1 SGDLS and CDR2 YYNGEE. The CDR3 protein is CASSSGQPYQETQYF. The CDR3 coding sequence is TGTGCCAGCAGCTCGGGACAGCCGTACCAAGAGACCCAGTACTTC.

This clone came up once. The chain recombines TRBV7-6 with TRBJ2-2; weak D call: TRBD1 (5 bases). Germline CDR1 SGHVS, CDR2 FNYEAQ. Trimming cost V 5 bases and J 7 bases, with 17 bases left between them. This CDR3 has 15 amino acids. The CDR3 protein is CASSPDSGLRGELFF. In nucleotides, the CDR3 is TGTGCCAGCAGCCCGGATTCAGGGTTGCGCGGGGAGCTGTTTTTT. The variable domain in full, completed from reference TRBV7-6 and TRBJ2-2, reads GAGVSQSPRYKVTKRGQDVALRCDPISGHVSLYWYRQALGQGPEFLTYFNYEAQQDKSGLPNDRFSAERPEGSISTLTIQRTEQRDSAMYRCASSPDSGLRGELFFGEGSRLTVL.

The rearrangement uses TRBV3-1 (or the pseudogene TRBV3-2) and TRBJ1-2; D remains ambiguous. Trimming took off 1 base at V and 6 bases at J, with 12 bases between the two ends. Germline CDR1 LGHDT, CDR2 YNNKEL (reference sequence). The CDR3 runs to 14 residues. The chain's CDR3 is CASSQGGRANGYTF. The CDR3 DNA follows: TGTGCCAGCAGCCAAGGTGGGCGCGCGAATGGCTACACCTTC.

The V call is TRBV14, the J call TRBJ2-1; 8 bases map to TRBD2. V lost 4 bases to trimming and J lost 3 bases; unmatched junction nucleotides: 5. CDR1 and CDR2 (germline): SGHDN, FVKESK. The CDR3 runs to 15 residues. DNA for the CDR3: TGTGCCAGCAGCCTATGGAGCGGGGGCTACAATGAGCAGTTCTTC. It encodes CASSLWSGGYNEQFF. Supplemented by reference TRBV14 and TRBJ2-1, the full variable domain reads EAGVTQFPSHSVIEKGQTVTLRCDPISGHDNLYWYRRVMGKEIKFLLHFVKESKQDESGMPNNRFLAERTGGTYSTLKVQPAELEDSGVYFCASSLWSGGYNEQFFGPGTRLTVL.

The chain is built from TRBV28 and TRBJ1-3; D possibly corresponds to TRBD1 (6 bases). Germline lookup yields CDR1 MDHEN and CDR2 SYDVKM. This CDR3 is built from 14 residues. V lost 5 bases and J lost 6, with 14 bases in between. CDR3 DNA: TGTGCCAGCAGTCCGCAGGGGTTGGTAAACACCATATATTTT. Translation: CASSPQGLVNTIYF.

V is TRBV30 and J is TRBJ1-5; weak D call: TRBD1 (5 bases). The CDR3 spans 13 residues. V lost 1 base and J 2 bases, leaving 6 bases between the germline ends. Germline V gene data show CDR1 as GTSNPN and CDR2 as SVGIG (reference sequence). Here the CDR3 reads CAWSGGGNQPQHF. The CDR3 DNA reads TGTGCCTGGAGTGGAGGGGGCAATCAGCCCCAGCATTTT.

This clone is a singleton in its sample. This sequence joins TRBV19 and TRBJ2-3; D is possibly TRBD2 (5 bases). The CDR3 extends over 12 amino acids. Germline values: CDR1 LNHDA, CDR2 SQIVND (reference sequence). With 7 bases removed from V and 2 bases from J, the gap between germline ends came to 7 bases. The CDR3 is CASIGDTDTQYF. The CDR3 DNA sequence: TGTGCCAGTATCGGGGACACAGATACGCAGTATTTT.

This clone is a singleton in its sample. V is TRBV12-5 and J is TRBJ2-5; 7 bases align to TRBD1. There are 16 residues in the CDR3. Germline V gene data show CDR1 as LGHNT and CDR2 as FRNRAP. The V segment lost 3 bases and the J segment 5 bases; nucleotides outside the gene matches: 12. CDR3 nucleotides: TGTGCTAGTGGTTTTTTGGCCACAGGGGCTACGGAGACCCAGTACTTC. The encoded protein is CASGFLATGATETQYF.

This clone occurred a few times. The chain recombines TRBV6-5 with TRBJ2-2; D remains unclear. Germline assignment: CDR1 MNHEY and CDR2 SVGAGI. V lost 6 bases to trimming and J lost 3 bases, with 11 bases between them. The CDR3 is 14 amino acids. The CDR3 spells CASRFEADTGELFF. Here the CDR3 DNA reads TGTGCCAGCAGATTCGAGGCCGACACCGGGGAGCTGTTTTTT.

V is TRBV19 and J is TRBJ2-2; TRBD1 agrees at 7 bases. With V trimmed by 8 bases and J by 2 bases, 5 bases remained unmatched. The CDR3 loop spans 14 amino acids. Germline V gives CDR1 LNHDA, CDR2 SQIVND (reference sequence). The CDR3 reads CASRRDRNTGELFF. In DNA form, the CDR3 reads TGTGCCAGTCGCAGGGACAGAAACACCGGGGAGCTGTTTTTT.

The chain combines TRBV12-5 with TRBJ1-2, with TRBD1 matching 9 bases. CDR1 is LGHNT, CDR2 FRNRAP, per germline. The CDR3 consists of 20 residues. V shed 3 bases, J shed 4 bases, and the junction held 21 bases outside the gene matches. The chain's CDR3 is CASGFSPTWDRDIGGYGYTF. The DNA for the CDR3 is TGTGCTAGTGGTTTCTCCCCCACCTGGGACAGGGATATCGGTGGCTATGGCTACACCTTC.

CDR3 nucleotide sequence: TGCGCCAGCATTGGGGGGATTACGTACACTGAAGCTTTCTTT. It is translated as CASIGGITYTEAFF. The J gene is TRBJ1-1, the V gene TRBV5-1, with a tentative D call TRBD1 (5 bases). Germline values: CDR1 SGHRS, CDR2 YFSETQ. CDR3 length equals 14 residues. The V and J ends lost 6 bases and 3 bases respectively, with 15 bases between them.

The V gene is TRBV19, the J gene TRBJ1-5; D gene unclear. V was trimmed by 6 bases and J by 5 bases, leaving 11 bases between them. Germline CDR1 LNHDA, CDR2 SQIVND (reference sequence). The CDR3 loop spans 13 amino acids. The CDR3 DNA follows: TGTGCCAGTAGCCCTAGGGAAGATCAGCCCCAGCATTTT. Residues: CASSPREDQPQHF.

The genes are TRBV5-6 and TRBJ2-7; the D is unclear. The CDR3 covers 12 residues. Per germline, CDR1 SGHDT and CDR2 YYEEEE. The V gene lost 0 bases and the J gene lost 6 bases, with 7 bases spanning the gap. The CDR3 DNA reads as TGTGCCAGCAGCTTGGGAGCGATCGAGCAGTACTTC. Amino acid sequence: CASSLGAIEQYF. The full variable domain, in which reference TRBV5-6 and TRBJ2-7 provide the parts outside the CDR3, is DAGVTQSPTHLIKTRGQQVTLRCSPKSGHDTVSWYQQALGQGPQFIFQYYEEEERQRGNFPDRFSGHQFPNYSSELNVNALLLGDSALYLCASSLGAIEQYFGPGTRLTVT.

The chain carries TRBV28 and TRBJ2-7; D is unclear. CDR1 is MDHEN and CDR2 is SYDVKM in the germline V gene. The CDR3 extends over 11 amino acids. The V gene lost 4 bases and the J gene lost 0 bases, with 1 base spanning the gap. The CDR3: CASSYSYEQYF. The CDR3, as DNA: TGTGCCAGCAGTTACTCCTACGAGCAGTACTTC.

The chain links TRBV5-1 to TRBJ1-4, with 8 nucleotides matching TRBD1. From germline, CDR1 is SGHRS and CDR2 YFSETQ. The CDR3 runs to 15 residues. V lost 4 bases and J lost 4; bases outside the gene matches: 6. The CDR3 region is CASSQLGQVNEKLFF. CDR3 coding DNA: TGCGCCAGCAGCCAGTTGGGACAGGTTAATGAAAAACTGTTTTTT.

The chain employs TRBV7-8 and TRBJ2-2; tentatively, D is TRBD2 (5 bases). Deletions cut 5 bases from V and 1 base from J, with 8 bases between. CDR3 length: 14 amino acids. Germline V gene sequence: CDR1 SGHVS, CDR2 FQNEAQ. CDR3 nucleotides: TGTGCCAGCAGCGGGAGCTTGAACACCGGGGAGCTGTTTTTT. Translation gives CASSGSLNTGELFF. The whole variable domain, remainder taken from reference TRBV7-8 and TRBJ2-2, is GAGVSQSPRYKVAKRGQDVALRCDPISGHVSLFWYQQALGQGPEFLTYFQNEAQLDKSGLPSDRFFAERPEGSVSTLKIQRTQQEDSAVYLCASSGSLNTGELFFGEGSRLTVL.